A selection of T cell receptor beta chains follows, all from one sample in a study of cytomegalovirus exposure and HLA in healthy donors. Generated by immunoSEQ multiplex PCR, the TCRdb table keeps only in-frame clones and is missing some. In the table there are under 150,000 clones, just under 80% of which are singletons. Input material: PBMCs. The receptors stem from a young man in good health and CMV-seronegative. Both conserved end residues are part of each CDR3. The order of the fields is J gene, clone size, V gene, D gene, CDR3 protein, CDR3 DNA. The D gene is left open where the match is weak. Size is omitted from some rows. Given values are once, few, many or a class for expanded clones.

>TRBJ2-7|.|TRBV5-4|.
CASSLATIDFSYEQYF
TGTGCCAGCAGCCTCGCGACTATCGACTTCTCCTACGAGCAGTACTTC
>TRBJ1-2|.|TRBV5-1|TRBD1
CASSPRDRGHYGYTF
TGCGCCAGCAGCCCGCGGGACAGGGGGCACTATGGCTACACCTTC
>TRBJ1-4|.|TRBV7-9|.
CASSLDRGTAFGEKLFF
TGTGCCAGCAGCTTAGATCGGGGTACGGCTTTTGGAGAAAAACTGTTTTTT
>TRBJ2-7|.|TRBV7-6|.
CASSLGDPGQLAYEQYF
TGTGCCAGCAGCTTAGGGGATCCAGGACAGCTAGCCTACGAGCAGTACTTC
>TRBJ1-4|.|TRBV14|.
CASSPRTNEKLFF
TGTGCCAGCAGCCCGCGAACTAATGAAAAACTGTTTTTT
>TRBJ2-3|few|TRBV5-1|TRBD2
CASSLSGLAGGPPDTQYF
TGCGCCAGCAGCTTGTCGGGACTAGCGGGGGGGCCCCCAGATACGCAGTATTTT
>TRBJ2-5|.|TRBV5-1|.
CASSFDVGGPQETQYF
TGCGCCAGCAGCTTCGACGTAGGGGGTCCCCAAGAGACCCAGTACTTC
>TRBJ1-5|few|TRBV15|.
CATSRVGQPQHF
TGTGCCACCAGCAGGGTCGGTCAGCCCCAGCATTTT
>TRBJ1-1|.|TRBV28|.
CASVLQRNTEAFF
TGTGCCAGCGTCCTACAGAGGAACACTGAAGCTTTCTTT
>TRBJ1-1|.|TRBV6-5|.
CASSYQKSGTEAFF
TGTGCCAGCAGTTACCAAAAATCAGGGACTGAAGCTTTCTTT
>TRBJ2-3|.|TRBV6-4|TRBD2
CASSPTSGGAGADTQYF
TGTGCCAGCAGTCCTACTAGCGGGGGGGCCGGTGCAGATACGCAGTATTTT
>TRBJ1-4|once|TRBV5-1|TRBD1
CASSTGQGYEKLFF
TGCGCCAGCAGCACGGGACAGGGGTATGAAAAACTGTTTTTT
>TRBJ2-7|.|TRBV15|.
CATSKGGGADYEQYF
TGTGCCACCAGCAAAGGAGGAGGAGCTGACTACGAGCAGTACTTC
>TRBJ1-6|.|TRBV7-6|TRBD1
CASSWDSNSPLHF
TGTGCCAGCAGTTGGGACAGCAATTCACCCCTCCACTTT
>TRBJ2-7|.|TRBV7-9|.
CASSLGGNNHYEQYF
TGTGCCAGCAGCTTAGGCGGAAATAACCACTACGAGCAGTACTTC
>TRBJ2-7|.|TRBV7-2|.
CASSPGAGYEQYF
TGTGCCAGCAGCCCCGGGGCGGGGTACGAGCAGTACTTC
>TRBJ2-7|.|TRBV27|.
CASRTGSPYEQYF
TGTGCCAGCAGAACGGGGTCCCCCTACGAGCAGTACTTC
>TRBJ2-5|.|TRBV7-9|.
CASSRRGGETQYF
TGTGCCAGCTCGAGGAGGGGAGGAGAGACCCAGTACTTC
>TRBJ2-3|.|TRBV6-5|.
CASSSGTGGTDTQYF
TGTGCCAGCAGTTCCGGGACTGGAGGCACAGATACGCAGTATTTT
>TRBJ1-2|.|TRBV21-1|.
CASSPRTEVLHGYTF
TGTGCCAGCAGTCCCAGGACAGAAGTATTGCATGGCTACACCTTC
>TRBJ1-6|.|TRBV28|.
CASSLFSRSYNSPLHF
TGTGCCAGCAGCCTATTCTCGCGCTCCTATAATTCACCCCTCCACTTT
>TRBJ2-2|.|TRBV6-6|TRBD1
CASSSTGSTGELFF
TGTGCCAGCAGTTCGACAGGGAGTACCGGGGAGCTGTTTTTT
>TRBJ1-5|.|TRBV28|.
CASSFSPNSNQPQNF
TGTGCCAGCAGTTTCAGCCCCAATAGCAATCAGCCCCAGAATTTT
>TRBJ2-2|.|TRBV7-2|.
CASSLVKSRYTGELFF
TGTGCCAGCAGCTTAGTAAAGTCCAGGTACACCGGGGAGCTGTTTTTT
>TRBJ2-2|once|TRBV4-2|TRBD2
CASSQDWGLAGPGELFF
TGTGCCAGCAGCCAAGATTGGGGACTAGCGGGACCCGGGGAGCTGTTTTTT
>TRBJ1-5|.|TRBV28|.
CASRPGTFNQPQNF
TGTGCCAGCAGGCCTGGGACATTTAATCAGCCCCAGAATTTT
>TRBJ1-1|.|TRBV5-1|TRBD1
CASSQGGETEAFF
TGCGCCAGCAGCCAGGGGGGCGAAACTGAAGCTTTCTTT
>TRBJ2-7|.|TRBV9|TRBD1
CASSPKGARSYEQYF
TGTGCCAGCAGCCCAAAGGGGGCTAGGTCCTACGAGCAGTACTTC
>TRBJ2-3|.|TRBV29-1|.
CSVVRSGTDTQYF
TGCAGCGTTGTCCGTTCGGGGACAGATACGCAGTATTTT
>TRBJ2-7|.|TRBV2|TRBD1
CASSEDGQESYEQYF
TGTGCCAGCAGTGAGGACGGACAGGAGTCCTACGAGCAGTACTTC
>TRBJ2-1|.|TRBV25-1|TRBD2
CASGLAGGNEQFF
TGTGCCAGCGGACTAGCGGGAGGGAATGAGCAGTTCTTC
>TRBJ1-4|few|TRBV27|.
CASSRDIGEKLFF
TGTGCCAGCAGTAGGGACATAGGGGAAAAACTGTTTTTT
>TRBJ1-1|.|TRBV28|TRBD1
CASSTGGFGAFF
TGTGCCAGCAGTACAGGGGGCTTTGGAGCTTTCTTT
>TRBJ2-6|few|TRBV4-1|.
CASSQELSSGANVLTF
TGCGCCAGCAGCCAAGAATTGAGCTCTGGGGCCAACGTCCTGACTTTC
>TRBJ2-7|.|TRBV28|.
CASSRDISSYEQYF
TGTGCCAGCAGCCGGGACATCAGCTCCTACGAGCAGTACTTC
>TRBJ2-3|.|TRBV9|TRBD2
CASSPTSGRTDTQYF
TGTGCCAGCAGCCCGACTAGCGGACGCACAGATACGCAGTATTTT
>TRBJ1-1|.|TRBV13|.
CASSYAWGGTEAFF
TGTGCCAGCAGCTACGCGTGGGGAGGAACTGAAGCTTTCTTT
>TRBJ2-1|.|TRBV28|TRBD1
CASTPGQGIYYNEQFF
TGTGCCAGCACCCCGGGACAGGGGATATACTACAATGAGCAGTTCTTC
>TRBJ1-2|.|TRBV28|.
CASRSGQTYGYTF
TGTGCCAGCAGGTCCGGACAGACCTATGGCTACACCTTC
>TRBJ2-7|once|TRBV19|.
CASSIGGGSYEQYF
TGTGCCAGTAGTATAGGGGGCGGCTCCTACGAGCAGTACTTC
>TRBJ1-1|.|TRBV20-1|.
CSARVDTEAFF
TGCAGTGCTAGAGTAGACACTGAAGCTTTCTTT
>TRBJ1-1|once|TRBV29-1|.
CSVDRGKTEAFF
TGCAGCGTTGACAGGGGTAAAACTGAAGCTTTCTTT
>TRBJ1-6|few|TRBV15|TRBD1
CATSRSGQGYSYNSPLHF
TGTGCCACCAGCAGATCCGGACAGGGTTACTCCTATAATTCACCCCTCCACTTT
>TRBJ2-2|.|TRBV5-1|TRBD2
CASSLDLAGRELFF
TGCGCCAGCAGCTTGGATCTAGCGGGGAGGGAGCTGTTTTTT
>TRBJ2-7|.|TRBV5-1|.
CASSLLSHEQYF
TGCGCCAGCAGCTTGCTATCCCACGAGCAGTACTTC
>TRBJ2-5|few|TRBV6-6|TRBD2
CASSPRTSGQETQYF
TGTGCCAGCAGTCCTAGGACTAGCGGACAAGAGACCCAGTACTTC
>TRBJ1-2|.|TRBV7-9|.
CASSSLFLTDGYTF
TGTGCCAGCAGCTCCCTCTTCCTGACAGATGGCTACACCTTC
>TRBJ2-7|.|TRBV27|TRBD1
CASSLSGQGARTYEQYF
TGTGCCAGCAGCCTTTCGGGACAGGGGGCCCGAACCTACGAGCAGTACTTC
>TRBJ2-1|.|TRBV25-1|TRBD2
CASSELSGGYNEQFF
TGTGCCAGCAGTGAACTGTCGGGGGGGTACAATGAGCAGTTCTTC
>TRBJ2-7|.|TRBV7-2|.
CASSLSGYEQYF
TGTGCCAGCAGCTTGAGCGGCTACGAGCAGTACTTC
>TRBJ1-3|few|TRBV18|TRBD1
CASSSESGGRNTIYF
TGTGCCAGCTCGTCAGAATCAGGGGGGAGAAACACCATATATTTT
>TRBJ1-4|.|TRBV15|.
CATSRDLQEQLTEKLFF
TGTGCCACCAGCAGAGATCTCCAAGAACAGCTGACAGAAAAACTGTTTTTT
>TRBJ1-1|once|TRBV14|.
CASSQGGRPRNTEAFF
TGTGCCAGCAGCCAAGGAGGTCGGCCACGGAACACTGAAGCTTTCTTT
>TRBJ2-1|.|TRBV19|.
CASSIGQSSYNEQFF
TGTGCCAGTAGTATAGGACAGAGCTCCTACAATGAGCAGTTCTTC
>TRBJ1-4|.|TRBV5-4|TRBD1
CASSLAGTGGEKLFF
TGTGCCAGCAGCTTGGCGGGGACAGGGGGCGAAAAACTGTTTTTT
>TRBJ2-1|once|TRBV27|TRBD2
CASSLYTSGGSYEQFF
TGTGCCAGCAGTTTATATACTAGCGGGGGTTCGTATGAGCAGTTCTTC